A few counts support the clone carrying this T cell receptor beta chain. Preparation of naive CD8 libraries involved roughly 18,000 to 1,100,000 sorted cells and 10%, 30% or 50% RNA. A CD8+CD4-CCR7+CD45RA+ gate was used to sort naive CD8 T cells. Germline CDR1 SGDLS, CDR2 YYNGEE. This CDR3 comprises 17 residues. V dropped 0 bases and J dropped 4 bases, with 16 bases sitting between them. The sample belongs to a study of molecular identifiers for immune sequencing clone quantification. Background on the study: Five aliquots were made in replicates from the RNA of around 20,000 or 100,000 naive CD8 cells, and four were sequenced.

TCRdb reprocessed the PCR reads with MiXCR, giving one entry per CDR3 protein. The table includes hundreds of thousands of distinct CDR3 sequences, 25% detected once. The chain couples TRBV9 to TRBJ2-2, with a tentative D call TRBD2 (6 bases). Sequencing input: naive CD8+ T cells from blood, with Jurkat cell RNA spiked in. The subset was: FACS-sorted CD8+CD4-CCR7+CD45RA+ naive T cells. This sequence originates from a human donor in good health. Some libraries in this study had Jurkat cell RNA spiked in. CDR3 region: CASSVGVVAEITGELFF. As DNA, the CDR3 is TGTGCCAGCAGCGTAGGGGTAGTAGCGGAGATCACCGGGGAGCTGTTTTTT. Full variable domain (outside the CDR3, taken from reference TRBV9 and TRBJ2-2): DSGVTQTPKHLITATGQRVTLRCSPRSGDLSVYWYQQSLDQGLQFLIQYYNGEERAKGNILERFSAQQFPDLHSELNLSSLELGDSALYFCASSVGVVAEITGELFFGEGSRLTVL.